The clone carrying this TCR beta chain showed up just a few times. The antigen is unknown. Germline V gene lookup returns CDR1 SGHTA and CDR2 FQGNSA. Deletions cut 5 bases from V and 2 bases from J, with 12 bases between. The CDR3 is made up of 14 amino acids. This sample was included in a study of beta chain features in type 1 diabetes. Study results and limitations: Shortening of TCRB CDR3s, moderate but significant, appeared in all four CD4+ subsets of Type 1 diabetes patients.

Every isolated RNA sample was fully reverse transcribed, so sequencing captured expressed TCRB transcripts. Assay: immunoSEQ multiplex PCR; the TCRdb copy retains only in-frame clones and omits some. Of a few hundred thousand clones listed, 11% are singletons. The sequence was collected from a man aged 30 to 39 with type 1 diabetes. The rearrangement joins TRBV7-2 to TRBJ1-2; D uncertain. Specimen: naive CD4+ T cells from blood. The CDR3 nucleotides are TGTGCCAGCAGCCCCCAGACTCAAAACTATGGCTACACCTTC. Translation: CASSPQTQNYGYTF.